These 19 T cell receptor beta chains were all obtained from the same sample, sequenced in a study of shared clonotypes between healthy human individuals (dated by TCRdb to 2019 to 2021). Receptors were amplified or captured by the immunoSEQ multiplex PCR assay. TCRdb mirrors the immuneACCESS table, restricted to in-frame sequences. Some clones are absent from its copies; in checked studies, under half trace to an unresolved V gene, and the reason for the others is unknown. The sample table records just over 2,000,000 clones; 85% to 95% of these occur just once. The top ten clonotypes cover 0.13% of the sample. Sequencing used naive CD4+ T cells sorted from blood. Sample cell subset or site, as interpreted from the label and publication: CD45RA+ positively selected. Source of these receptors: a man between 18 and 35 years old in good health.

The CDR3 nucleotides are TGTGCCAAACCCAAAGGGGGGTCTGAGAACTATGGCTACACCTTC. It is translated as CAKPKGGSENYGYTF. V and J are TRBV6-6 and TRBJ1-2, with D possibly being TRBD1 (6 bases). Germline lookup yields CDR1 MNHNY and CDR2 SVGAGI (reference sequence). V dropped 10 bases and J dropped 2 bases, with 20 bases sitting between them. CDR3 size: 15 residues.

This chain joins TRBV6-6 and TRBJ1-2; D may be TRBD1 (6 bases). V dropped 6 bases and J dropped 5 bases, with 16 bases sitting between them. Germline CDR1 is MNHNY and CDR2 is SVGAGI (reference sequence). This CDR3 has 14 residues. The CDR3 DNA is TGTGCCAGCAGCGCAGAACAGGGAGGGTATGGCTACACCTTC. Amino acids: CASSAEQGGYGYTF.

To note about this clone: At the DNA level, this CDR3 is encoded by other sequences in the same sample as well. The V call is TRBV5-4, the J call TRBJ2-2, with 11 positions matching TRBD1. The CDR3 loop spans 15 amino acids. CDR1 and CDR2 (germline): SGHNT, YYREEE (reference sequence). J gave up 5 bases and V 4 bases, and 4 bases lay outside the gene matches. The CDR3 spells CASSSRDRGTGELFF. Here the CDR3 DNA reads TGTGCCAGCAGCAGCCGGGACAGGGGGACCGGGGAGCTGTTTTTT.

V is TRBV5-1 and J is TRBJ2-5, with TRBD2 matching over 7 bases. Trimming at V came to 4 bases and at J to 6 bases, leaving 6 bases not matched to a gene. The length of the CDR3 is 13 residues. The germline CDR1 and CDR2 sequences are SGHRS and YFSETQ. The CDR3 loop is CASSHREAQTQYF. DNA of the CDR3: TGCGCCAGCAGCCACCGGGAGGCCCAGACCCAGTACTTC.

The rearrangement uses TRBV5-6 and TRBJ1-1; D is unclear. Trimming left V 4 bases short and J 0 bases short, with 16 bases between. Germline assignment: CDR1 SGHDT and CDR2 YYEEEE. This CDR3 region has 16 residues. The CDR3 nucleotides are TGTGCCAGCAGCGATCTTTACGGGGTCATGAACACTGAAGCTTTCTTT. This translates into CASSDLYGVMNTEAFF.

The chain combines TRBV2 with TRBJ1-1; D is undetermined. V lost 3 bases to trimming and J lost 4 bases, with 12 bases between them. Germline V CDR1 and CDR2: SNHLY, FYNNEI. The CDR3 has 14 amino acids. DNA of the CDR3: TGTGCCAGCAGTGAGTTGAGGGTGCGCACTGAAGCTTTCTTT. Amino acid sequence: CASSELRVRTEAFF.

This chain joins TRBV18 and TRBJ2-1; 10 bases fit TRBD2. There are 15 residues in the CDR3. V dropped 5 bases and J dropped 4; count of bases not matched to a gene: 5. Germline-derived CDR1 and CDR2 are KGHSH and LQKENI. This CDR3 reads CASSSVAGGYNEQFF. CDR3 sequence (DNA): TGTGCCAGCTCATCCGTAGCGGGGGGATACAATGAGCAGTTCTTC.

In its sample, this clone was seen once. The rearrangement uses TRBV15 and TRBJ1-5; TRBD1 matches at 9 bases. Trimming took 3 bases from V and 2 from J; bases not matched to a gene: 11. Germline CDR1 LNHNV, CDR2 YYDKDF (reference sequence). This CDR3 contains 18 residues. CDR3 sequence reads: CATSRRDRVIFGNQPQHF. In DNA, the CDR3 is TGTGCCACCAGCAGGCGGGACAGGGTCATCTTTGGCAATCAGCCCCAGCATTTT.

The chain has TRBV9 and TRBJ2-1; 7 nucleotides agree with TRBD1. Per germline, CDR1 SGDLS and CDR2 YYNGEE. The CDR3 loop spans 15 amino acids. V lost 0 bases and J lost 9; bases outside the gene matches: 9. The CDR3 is CASSVVVGGLGEQFF. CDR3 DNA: TGTGCCAGCAGCGTAGTTGTAGGGGGCCTCGGTGAGCAGTTCTTC.

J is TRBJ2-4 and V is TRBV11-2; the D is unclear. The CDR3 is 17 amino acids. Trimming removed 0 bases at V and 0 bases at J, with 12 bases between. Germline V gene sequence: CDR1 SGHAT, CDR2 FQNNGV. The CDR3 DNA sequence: TGTGCCAGCAGCTTAGATGACGACACTCTAGCCAAAAACATTCAGTACTTC. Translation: CASSLDDDTLAKNIQYF.

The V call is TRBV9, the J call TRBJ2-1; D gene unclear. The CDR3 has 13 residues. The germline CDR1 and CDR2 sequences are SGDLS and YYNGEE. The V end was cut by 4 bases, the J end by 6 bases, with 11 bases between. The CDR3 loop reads CASSTGPSNEQFF. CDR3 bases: TGTGCCAGCAGCACCGGGCCTTCCAATGAGCAGTTCTTC.

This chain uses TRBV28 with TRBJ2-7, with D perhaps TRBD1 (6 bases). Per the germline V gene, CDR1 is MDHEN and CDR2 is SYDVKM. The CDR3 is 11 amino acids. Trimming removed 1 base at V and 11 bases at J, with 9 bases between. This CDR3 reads CASSLSGDKYF. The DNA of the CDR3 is TGTGCCAGCAGTTTATCAGGGGATAAGTACTTC.

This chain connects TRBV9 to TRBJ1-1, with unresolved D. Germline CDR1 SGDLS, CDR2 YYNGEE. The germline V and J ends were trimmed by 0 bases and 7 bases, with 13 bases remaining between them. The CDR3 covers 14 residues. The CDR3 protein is CASSVDEVGGEAFF. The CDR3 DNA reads TGTGCCAGCAGCGTAGATGAGGTAGGTGGTGAAGCTTTCTTT.

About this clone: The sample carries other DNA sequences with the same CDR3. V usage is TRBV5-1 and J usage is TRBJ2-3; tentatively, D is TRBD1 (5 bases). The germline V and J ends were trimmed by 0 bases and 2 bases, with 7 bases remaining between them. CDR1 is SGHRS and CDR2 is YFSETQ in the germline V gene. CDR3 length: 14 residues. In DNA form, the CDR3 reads TGCGCCAGCAGCTTGGGACAGTCCACAGATACGCAGTATTTT. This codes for CASSLGQSTDTQYF. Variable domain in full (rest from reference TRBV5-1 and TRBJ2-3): KAGVTQTPRYLIKTRGQQVTLSCSPISGHRSVSWYQQTPGQGLQFLFEYFSETQRNKGNFPGRFSGRQFSNSRSEMNVSTLELGDSALYLCASSLGQSTDTQYFGPGTRLTVL.

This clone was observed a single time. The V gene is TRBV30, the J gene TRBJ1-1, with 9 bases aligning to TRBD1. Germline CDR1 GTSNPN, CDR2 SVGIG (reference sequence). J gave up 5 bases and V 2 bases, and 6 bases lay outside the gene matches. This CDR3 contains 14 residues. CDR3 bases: TGTGCCTGGAGTTTACGGACAGGGGATACTGAAGCTTTCTTT. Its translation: CAWSLRTGDTEAFF.

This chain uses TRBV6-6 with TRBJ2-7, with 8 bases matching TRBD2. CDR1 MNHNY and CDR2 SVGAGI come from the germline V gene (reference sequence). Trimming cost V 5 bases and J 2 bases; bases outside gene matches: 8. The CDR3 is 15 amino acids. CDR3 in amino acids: CASSPPSGLAYEQYF. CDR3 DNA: TGTGCCAGCAGTCCCCCCTCGGGACTAGCCTACGAGCAGTACTTC.

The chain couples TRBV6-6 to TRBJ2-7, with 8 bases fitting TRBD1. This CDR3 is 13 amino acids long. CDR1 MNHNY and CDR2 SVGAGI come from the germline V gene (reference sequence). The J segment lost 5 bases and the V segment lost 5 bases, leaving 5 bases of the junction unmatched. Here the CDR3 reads CASSRTGFDEQYF. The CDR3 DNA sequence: TGTGCCAGCAGTCGGACAGGGTTCGACGAGCAGTACTTC.

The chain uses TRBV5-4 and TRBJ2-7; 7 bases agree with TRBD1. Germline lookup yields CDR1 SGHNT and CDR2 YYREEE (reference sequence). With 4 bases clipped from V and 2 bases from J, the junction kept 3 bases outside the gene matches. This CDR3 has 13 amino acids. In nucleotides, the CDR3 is TGTGCCAGCAGCGGGACAGTTGCCTACGAGCAGTACTTC. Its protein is CASSGTVAYEQYF.

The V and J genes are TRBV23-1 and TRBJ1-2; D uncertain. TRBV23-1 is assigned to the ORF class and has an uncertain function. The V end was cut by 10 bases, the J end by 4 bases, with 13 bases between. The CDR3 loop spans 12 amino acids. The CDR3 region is CANLYSLYGYTF. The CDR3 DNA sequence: TGCGCCAACCTTTACAGCCTCTATGGCTACACCTTC.